A single T cell receptor (beta chain) is shown here with its context. Its recognized antigen is unknown. Base quality data are lacking; no much larger clone is found one base away. This sample is part of a study of cytomegalovirus exposure and HLA in healthy donors (dated by TCRdb to between 2016 and 2019). The study in broad terms: According to an earlier analysis of a few hundred of the donors, 200 million or so T cells yielded 100 million or so unique TCR beta sequences and more than 250 Gb of sequence data. About 310 gigabases of sequencing data and 70 million to 100 million unique TCR sequences were included in an early release covering several hundred HLA-typed donors. Of the 350 to 450 genotyped donors, 65% to 90% fell in the genetic ancestry cluster associated with self-reported Caucasian donors. The study was designed to test whether signatures of past pathogen exposure could be identified by cataloging public T cell receptors. Using immunosequencing, the study profiled T cell repertoires from 640 or so subjects and related those repertoires to cytomegalovirus serostatus. Besides the first cohort of roughly 700 subjects, a separate validation cohort made up of roughly 120 different subjects was used. High-throughput TCR immunosequencing, statistical association of individual TCRs with disease status, and machine learning were combined to predict cytomegalovirus infection status. A later analysis re-analyzed previously published TCR beta repertoires from approximately 670 donors and added high-resolution HLA genotyping to study TCR occurrence patterns. In the later analysis, no new phenotypic data were used to find candidate immune exposures; instead, reliance was placed on TCR beta sequences and their occurrence across donors. To decide whether each TCR beta V gene segment behaved as functional or pseudogenic, an earlier analysis of some 570 of the donors relied on high-throughput TCR beta sequencing. Donor age, sex, ethnicity and CMV serostatus were collected together with the repertoire data. A later genetic analysis took genome-wide SNP genotypes for about 55% of the 666 donors and used that subset as a discovery cohort. All discovery cohort repertoires had been generated using a single sequencing platform. HLA typing included class I and class II loci at four-digit resolution. The number of typed donors differed by locus: 629-630 for A, B, C, DRB1 and DQB1; roughly 510 for DQA1; 606 for DPA1; and 400 to 480 for DPB1. Five DR-DQ haplotypes were handled as single units for association and clustering, since linkage in the cohort was strong. Among about 400 genotyped donors of the cohort, an average of roughly 230,000 unique TCR beta nucleotide sequences was sequenced per donor, of which 15% to 20% were non-productive. Overall results and qualifications from the work: An association between a missense DCLRE1C variant and V-gene and J-gene trimming of TCR beta chains was found in a later genetic analysis and replicated in an independent cohort. Because HLA typing was unavailable for some donors at each locus, only the typed subset was used in association tests. According to a later genetic analysis, donors in an Asian-associated ancestry cluster had fewer N-insertions in productive TCRs than the approximately 610-donor mean. Strong co-occurrence of HLA alleles, especially DR and DQ, made assigning TCR associations to individual alleles difficult. Most TCR sequences were observed very rarely across donors, whereas some public TCRs were present in many individuals. According to a later analysis, most CMV-associated TCR beta chains appeared to be HLA-restricted, and the HLA associations seemed to be driven largely by CMV exposure. Correlated functional status among segregating V segments might reflect linkage disequilibrium, but an unknown experimental factor could not be ruled out. In a later analysis, several top co-occurrence clusters were reported to appear linked to parvovirus B19, influenza, CMV and Epstein-Barr virus. In this cohort, only TCR beta chains were sequenced, and detectable features were limited by the absence of alpha or paired-chain data. The sequencing pipeline was judged likely to have produced a cluster of highly shared sequence variants as a technical artifact. In a later analysis, HLA-associated TCR beta chains were found to be more clonally expanded and to have lower generation probabilities than equally common non-associated chains. A later analysis associated about 16,000 TCR beta sequences with specific HLA alleles at a false discovery rate of 0.05. In a later analysis, the rate of TCR association differed among HLA loci, with DRB1 alleles having the most associated TCRs and HLA-C alleles having the fewest. The authors suggested that the approach could potentially be generalized to other disease states and immunological phenotypes. A further reported finding was that TCR beta sequences accurately predicted the HLA-A and HLA-B alleles for most subjects in the first cohort. In an earlier analysis of roughly 500 of the donors, most TCR beta V segments appeared in productive rearrangements about 87% or about 30% of the time, broadly matching IMGT annotations. Presence/absence analyses assumed roughly uniform sequencing depth across donors, an assumption that may not hold. Three of the identified cytomegalovirus-associated TCR beta chains were confirmed in vitro to be specific for cytomegalovirus antigens. Over 15 rarely observed V segments, including chromosome 9 orphons, were excluded from the earlier analysis of about 500 of the donors because counts were too low. For the cohort, immune exposure information was limited to CMV serostatus. Cytomegalovirus status was reported to be diagnosed by the classifier with high specificity and sensitivity in both the original and validation cohorts. The study gave a list of roughly 150 TCR beta chains associated with cytomegalovirus.

The cohort was made up of approximately 670 healthy bone marrow donors. At the time of sampling, all cohort members were nominally healthy, though unrecorded immune exposures were likely present. The donor was CMV seronegative and was included in the group of a few hundred seronegative cohort members. A peripheral blood sample was collected from each donor, and TCR beta sequencing was performed on peripheral blood mononuclear cells. The Qiagen DNeasy Blood Extraction Kit was used to extract genomic DNA from the blood cell samples. Receptor libraries were prepared by the immunoSEQ multiplex PCR assay. A mixture of 60 forward primers for TCR Vbeta segments and 13 reverse primers for TCR Jbeta segments was used in the multiplex PCR. Amplification of the CDR3 region of rearranged TCR beta genes was performed with a multiplex PCR assay on genomic DNA. On the Illumina HiSeq System, the amplified TCR beta libraries were sequenced as 87-base-pair reads. The published analysis was carried out like this. In a later analysis, tens of millions of unique TCR beta chains were counted across the approximately 640 repertoires, and approximately 9.9 million of these chains were shared by at least two donors. Raw reads were error-corrected and collapsed into unique sequences with a nearest-neighbor algorithm that merged closely related sequences to remove PCR and sequencing errors. To assign V, D and J gene segments, CDR3 sequences were aligned to IMGT reference sequences. Each retained sequence needed at least a six-nucleotide match to both a V gene segment and a J gene segment. Rearrangements were classified as productive when the CDR3 lacked stop codons and remained in frame with V and J, and all other rearrangements were classified as non-productive. CDR3 was defined by IMGT convention, running from the second conserved V-encoded cysteine to the conserved J-encoded phenylalanine. In an earlier analysis of approximately 500 of the donors, sequences lacking an unambiguous match to a single V gene segment were excluded. An earlier analysis of approximately 590 of the donors called V segments functional above 56.7% productive rearrangements and segregating when the between-donor standard deviation exceeded 5%. A statistical classification framework was built to diagnose cytomegalovirus status from the catalog of TCR beta chain sequences. In a later analysis, V and J genes were assigned by comparing TCR nucleotide sequences against IMGT/GENE-DB human TR gene sequences. Using the TCRdist pipeline, a later analysis assigned CDR3 sequences along with most-parsimonious VDJ recombination scenarios. In a later analysis, each TCR beta chain was defined by its CDR3 amino acid sequence together with its V-gene family, and reads without a unique V-gene family were excluded. In a later analysis, 450 to 600 highly shared, low-generation-probability nucleotide sequences were removed to address suspected cross-contamination and a sequencing artifact. In a later analysis, a clonal expansion index was calculated for each public chain from normalized within-repertoire ranks of inferred template counts. In a later analysis, generation probabilities were computed with a VDJ recombination model fitted to out-of-frame rearrangements, and the resulting probabilities were checked against IGoR. A later analysis scored TCR-TCR, TCR-HLA and TCR-CMV co-occurrence with hypergeometric tests, applying a repertoire-size bias correction to TCR pairs. False discovery rates were estimated in a later analysis by permuting HLA or CMV assignments 20 times. In a later analysis, co-occurring TCRs were grouped using DBSCAN, with TCRdist sequence similarity added in when clustering inside HLA-allele-positive subsets. Co-occurrence clustering excluded repertoires with fewer than 30,000 or more than 120,000 public chains, plus five with anomalous nucleotide sharing. The table comes from immuneACCESS by way of TCRdb, which keeps in-frame sequences with V and J called. Part of the clones is missing from these tables; in studies checked, under half for an unresolved V gene and the rest for unknown reasons. V and J calls and clone size follow that table, whereas D and trimming were derived from the DNA. Counted in this sample were some 120,000 clones; roughly 80% of them appeared once. The ten most abundant clones make up around 4.1% of the sample.

The sample comprised PBMCs. The sequence derives from a woman between 40 and 50 years old in good health and CMV-seronegative.

The base sequence is TGTGCCAGCAGCTTAGGGTCCGGGACAGGGGGTCTCTGGAGTGGCTACACCTTC. Its protein is CASSLGSGTGGLWSGYTF. Rearrangement joined TRBV7-9 to TRBJ1-2, with TRBD1 matching 11 junction bases. Trimmed from V: 1 base; trimmed from J: 7 bases; junction bases lacking a gene match: 14. The CDR3, from cysteine to phenylalanine, totals 18 residues. Left in the record is the CDR3 DNA by itself, 54 bases read in frame from the first base. CDR1 and CDR2, per the germline V gene (reference sequence), are SEHNR and FQNEAQ.